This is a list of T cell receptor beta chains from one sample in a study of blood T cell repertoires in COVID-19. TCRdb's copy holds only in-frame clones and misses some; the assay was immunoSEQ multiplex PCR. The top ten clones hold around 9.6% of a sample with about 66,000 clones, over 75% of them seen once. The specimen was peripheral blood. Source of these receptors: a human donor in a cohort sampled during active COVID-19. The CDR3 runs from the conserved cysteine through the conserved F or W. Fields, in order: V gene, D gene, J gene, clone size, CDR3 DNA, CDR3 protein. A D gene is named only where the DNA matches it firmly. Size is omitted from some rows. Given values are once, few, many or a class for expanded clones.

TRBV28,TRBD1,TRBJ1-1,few,TGTGCCAGCACCGGGGGACAGGGGACTGAAGCTTTCTTT,CASTGGQGTEAFF
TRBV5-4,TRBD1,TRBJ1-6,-,TGTGCCAGCAGCCGGAAACAGGGGAATTCACCCCTCCACTTT,CASSRKQGNSPLHF
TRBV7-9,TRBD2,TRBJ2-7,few,TGTGCCAGCAGCGAGGGACTATCGGCGCAGTACTTC,CASSEGLSAQYF
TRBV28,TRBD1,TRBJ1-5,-,TGTGCCAGCAGAGTACAGGGGGCGCTCAATCAGCCCCAGCATTTT,CASRVQGALNQPQHF
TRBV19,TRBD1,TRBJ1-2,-,TGTGCCAGTAGTCCAAGGGACAGGGACAGGGTCTACACCTTC,CASSPRDRDRVYTF
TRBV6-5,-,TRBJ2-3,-,TGTGCCAGCAGTTACACGGGAGGGGGCCCAGATACGCAGTATTTT,CASSYTGGGPDTQYF
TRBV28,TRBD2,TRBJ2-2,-,TGTGCCAGCAGTCGCACTAGCGGGAGGACCGGGGAGCTGTTTTTT,CASSRTSGRTGELFF
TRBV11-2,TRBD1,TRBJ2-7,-,TGTGCCAGCAGCTTAAGCACAGGGGTAACCTACGAGCAGTACTTC,CASSLSTGVTYEQYF
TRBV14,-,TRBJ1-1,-,TGTGCCAGCAGGCCAATTTTGGGGGGGACTGAAGCTTTCTTT,CASRPILGGTEAFF
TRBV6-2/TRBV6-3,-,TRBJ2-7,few,TGTGCCAGCAGTTCCCGGCGGGGTTCCTACGAGCAGTACTTC,CASSSRRGSYEQYF
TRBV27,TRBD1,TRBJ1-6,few,TGTGCCAGCAGTTCTTTGACCGGGACAGCGGATTCACCCCTCCACTTT,CASSSLTGTADSPLHF
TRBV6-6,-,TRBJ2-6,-,TGTGCCAGCAGCAATTCAGACTCTGGGGCCAACGTCCTGACTTTC,CASSNSDSGANVLTF
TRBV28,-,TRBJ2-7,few,TGTGCCAGCAGTGAAACAGGGTTCTACGAGCAGTACTTC,CASSETGFYEQYF
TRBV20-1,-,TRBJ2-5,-,TGCAGTGCTCAGGGTTGGGAGACCCAGTACTTC,CSAQGWETQYF
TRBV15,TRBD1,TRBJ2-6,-,TGTGCCACCAGCAGGACGCCAGGCGGGACAGGACCCGTTGGGGCCAACGTCCTGACTTTC,CATSRTPGGTGPVGANVLTF
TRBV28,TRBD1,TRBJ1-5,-,TGTGCCAGCAGCCAGGGACAGGGTTACAATCAGCCCCAGCATTTT,CASSQGQGYNQPQHF
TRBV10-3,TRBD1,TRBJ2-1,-,TGTGCCATCAGTGTAGGGGACAGCAATGAGCAGTTCTTC,CAISVGDSNEQFF
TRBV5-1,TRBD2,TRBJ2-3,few,TGCGCCAGCAGCTTGGCACTAGCGGGGTTCACAGATACGCAGTATTTT,CASSLALAGFTDTQYF
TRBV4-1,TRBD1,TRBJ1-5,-,TGCGCCAGCAGCCAAGTTTCGCGGGACAGGGGTCAGCCCCAGCATTTT,CASSQVSRDRGQPQHF
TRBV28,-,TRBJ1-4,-,TGTGCCAGCAGTTTCCCCGGTGCAACTAATGAAAAACTGTTTTTT,CASSFPGATNEKLFF
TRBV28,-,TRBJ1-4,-,TGTGCCAGCAGTTCCCTCAGGGAAATGAGGGAAAAACTGTTTTTT,CASSSLREMREKLFF
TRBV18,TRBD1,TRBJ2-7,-,TGTGCCAGCTCACTGGAAGAGACAGGGACGCGGGAGCAGTACTTC,CASSLEETGTREQYF
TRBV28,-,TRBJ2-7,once,TGTGCCAGCAGTTCCCCAGGAAGGGGGTTCTACGAGCAGTACTTC,CASSSPGRGFYEQYF
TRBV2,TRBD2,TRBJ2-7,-,TGTGCCAGCAAGCGGCGGGAGGGTAGTTACGAGCAGTACTTC,CASKRREGSYEQYF
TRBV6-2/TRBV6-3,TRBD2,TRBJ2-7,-,TGTGCCAGCAGTTACAGTGGCGCGGGAGGGCCTCGGGAGCAGTACTTC,CASSYSGAGGPREQYF
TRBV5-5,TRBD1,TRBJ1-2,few,TGTGCCAGCAGCTTGGGACTAGGGACAGGCAGTAGGGGCGGCTACACCTTC,CASSLGLGTGSRGGYTF
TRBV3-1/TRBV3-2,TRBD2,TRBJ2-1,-,TGTGCCAGCAGCCAAGATTCGCTAGCGGCCTCCAATGAGCAGTTCTTC,CASSQDSLAASNEQFF
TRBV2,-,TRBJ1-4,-,TGTGCCAGCAGGGCTCAGGGAGGCTTGGATGAAAAACTGTTTTTT,CASRAQGGLDEKLFF
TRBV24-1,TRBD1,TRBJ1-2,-,TGTGCCACCAGTGATGCCACAGGGGGAGTTGATGGCTACACCTTC,CATSDATGGVDGYTF
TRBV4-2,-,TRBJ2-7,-,TGTGCCAGCAGCTCCCTAGGGGACACAAGCTCCTACGAGCAGTACTTC,CASSSLGDTSSYEQYF